The T cell receptor (beta chain) under discussion was sequenced for a study of blood T cell repertoires in COVID-19. TCRdb's table, derived via immunoSEQ multiplex PCR, lists solely in-frame clones and lacks some. This table holds 200,000 to 300,000 clones, about 83% found once. The germline CDR1 and CDR2 sequences are SGHRS and YFSETQ. This CDR3 is 16 amino acids long. J gave up 4 bases and V 0 bases, and 5 bases lay outside the gene matches. The chain uses TRBV5-1 and TRBJ2-3; 10 nucleotides align to TRBD2. The origin of this receptor is a man in his forties or fifties with acute or convalescent COVID-19. The source material was peripheral blood. The CDR3: CASSLVLAGDPDTQYF. The CDR3 DNA reads TGCGCCAGCAGCTTGGTCCTAGCGGGAGACCCAGATACGCAGTATTTT. Variable domain in full (rest from reference TRBV5-1 and TRBJ2-3): KAGVTQTPRYLIKTRGQQVTLSCSPISGHRSVSWYQQTPGQGLQFLFEYFSETQRNKGNFPGRFSGRQFSNSRSEMNVSTLELGDSALYLCASSLVLAGDPDTQYFGPGTRLTVL.